The entry that follows covers one T cell receptor (beta chain) sequence. Its cognate antigen is unknown. Sequenced by immunoSEQ multiplex PCR; TCRdb stores in-frame clones only, minus some. Of about 130,000 clones in the sample, approximately 81% were seen once. The sample belongs to a study of cytotoxic CD8 clonotypes in ibrutinib-treated CLL. Study-level background: Response samples came after a median about 12 months of treatment, range 6 to 36.

Study-level points and caveats: Whereas clonality rose at ibrutinib response, it declined toward baseline at progression. Different sampling times were used for sustained-remission and progressing patients.

Cryopreserved PBMCs supplied about 2 micrograms of genomic DNA for TCR beta libraries. Germline V gives CDR1 MDHEN, CDR2 SYDVKM. With 6 bases removed from V and 0 bases from J, the gap between germline ends came to 14 bases. The CDR3 is made up of 15 amino acids. This TCR was recovered from a human donor with chronic lymphocytic leukemia. The genes are TRBV28 and TRBJ1-2; TRBD1 is a possible D gene (6 bases). The specimen was PBMCs, collected after 12 months of ibrutinib treatment. The DNA for the CDR3 is TGTGCCAGCAGCCCTGGACAGACGGCTAACTATGGCTACACCTTC. Translation gives CASSPGQTANYGYTF.